The 2 T cell receptor beta chains given below trace back to one sample, sequenced in a study of CD8 T cells in ankylosing spondylitis. TCRdb reprocessed the 5' RACE reads via MiXCR and lists one record per CDR3 protein. The sample shows 190,000 or so distinct CDR3 sequences, roughly 13% of them seen only once. Material: blood, either unsorted or a sorted T cell fraction (not recorded which). All receptors derive from a male donor with ankylosing spondylitis or in good health (not recorded which).

The chain joins TRBV20-1 to TRBJ1-1; 9 bases align to TRBD1. The V segment lost 0 bases and the J segment 5 bases; nucleotides outside the gene matches: 4. Germline V CDR1 and CDR2: DFQATT, SNEGSKA (reference sequence). The CDR3 sequence is 14 residues long. CDR3 residues: CSARDLDRGTEAFF. The CDR3 DNA follows: TGCAGTGCTAGAGACCTAGACAGGGGGACTGAAGCTTTCTTT.

The genes are TRBV4-1 and TRBJ2-3, with TRBD1 as a possible D gene (6 bases). In germline, CDR1 is MGHRA, CDR2 YSYEKL. CDR3 size: 18 residues. V dropped 2 bases and J dropped 0 bases, with 18 bases sitting between them. In nucleotides, the CDR3 is TGCGCCAGCAGCCAATCCCGATCTAGAGGGACAAGCACAGATACGCAGTATTTT. Translation gives CASSQSRSRGTSTDTQYF.